The present T cell receptor (beta chain) was sequenced within a study of blood T cell repertoires in COVID-19. About the research overall: PBMCs, B-cell-depleted T cells, or T cells were the source of the cDNA or gDNA that made up the material.

Trimming pared 3 bases from V and 8 bases from J, leaving 13 bases between. In germline, CDR1 is KGHSH, CDR2 LQKENI. This CDR3 is 14 amino acids long. Authors' analysis steps: Amplification of reference gene primers was used by the study to estimate nucleated cell counts. Clones were read by immunoSEQ multiplex PCR, and TCRdb kept only the in-frame ones, dropping some. The V and J calls and clone size are taken from that table; D and trimming were inferred from the DNA. Here the sample spans some 42,000 clones, around nine tenths being singletons. The V call is TRBV18, the J call TRBJ1-4, with a tentative D call TRBD1 (5 bases). Sequencing input: peripheral blood. This receptor was taken from a human donor in a cohort sampled during active COVID-19. The CDR3 loop reads CASSPAGLGEKLFF. The CDR3 coding sequence is TGTGCCAGCTCACCGGCGGGGCTGGGGGAAAAACTGTTTTTT.